The 31 T cell receptor beta chains given below trace back to one sample, sequenced in a study of T cell changes during pregnancy in multiple sclerosis. Assay: immunoSEQ multiplex PCR; the TCRdb copy retains only in-frame clones and omits some. Of over 85,000 clones listed, around 93% are singletons. Material: peripheral blood, obtained in the first trimester of pregnancy. All receptors come from a female donor in good health, enrolled as a control in a pregnancy study.

This chain joins TRBV30 and TRBJ1-6, with 10 bases lining up with TRBD1. The CDR3 is 19 amino acids. Per germline, CDR1 GTSNPN and CDR2 SVGIG (reference sequence). V lost 0 bases, J lost 5 bases, and 13 bases stayed unmatched. The CDR3 coding sequence is TGTGCCTGGAGTGTACAGAGGACAGGGGGATCCGGAGATAATTCACCCCTCCACTTT. Protein product: CAWSVQRTGGSGDNSPLHF.

The gene calls are TRBV7-3 and TRBJ2-3; 8 bases align to TRBD2. The trim removed 0 bases at V and 6 bases at J, leaving 5 bases unmatched. The CDR3 is 15 amino acids. CDR1 is SGHTA, CDR2 FQGTGA, per germline. The CDR3 spells CASSLTGGDGDTQYF. The CDR3 nucleotides read TGTGCCAGCAGCTTAACCGGGGGGGACGGGGATACGCAGTATTTT.

The rearrangement uses TRBV29-1 and TRBJ1-2, with 7 bases matching TRBD1. CDR3 size: 12 residues. Germline CDR1 SQVTM, CDR2 ANQGSEA. V shed 8 bases and J 7 bases; nucleotides not matched to a gene: 10. The CDR3 nucleotides read TGCAGCTCGATAGGGACAGACAGTGGCTACACCTTC. Translated: CSSIGTDSGYTF.

The rearrangement links TRBV7-6 to TRBJ1-5; D is unresolved. CDR3 length equals 13 residues. Per the germline V gene, CDR1 is SGHVS and CDR2 is FNYEAQ. Trimming removed 1 base at V and 4 bases at J, with 5 bases between. The CDR3 loop is CASSLVGNQPQHF. The CDR3 bases are TGTGCCAGCAGCTTAGTCGGGAATCAGCCCCAGCATTTT.

The rearrangement joins TRBV30 to TRBJ1-2, with D maybe TRBD1 (5 bases). This CDR3 has 14 amino acids. CDR1 GTSNPN and CDR2 SVGIG come from the germline V gene (reference sequence). Deletions cut 4 bases from V and 7 bases from J, with 19 bases between. The CDR3 bases are TGTGCCTGGATCCCCTTAGGGGAATTTGGTGGCTACACCTTC. Its protein is CAWIPLGEFGGYTF.

The chain links TRBV5-1 to TRBJ2-1; 8 bases match TRBD2. The V gene end was trimmed by 0 bases and the J gene end by 9 bases; junction bases not matched to a gene: 11. This CDR3 has 16 residues. Germline V gene lookup returns CDR1 SGHRS and CDR2 YFSETQ. CDR3 region: CASSLGSSGPLGEQFF. The CDR3 DNA is TGCGCCAGCAGCTTGGGGTCTAGCGGGCCGTTGGGTGAGCAGTTCTTC. The full variable domain, in which reference TRBV5-1 and TRBJ2-1 provide the parts outside the CDR3, is KAGVTQTPRYLIKTRGQQVTLSCSPISGHRSVSWYQQTPGQGLQFLFEYFSETQRNKGNFPGRFSGRQFSNSRSEMNVSTLELGDSALYLCASSLGSSGPLGEQFFGPGTRLTVL.

The chain recombines TRBV15 with TRBJ2-1; TRBD2 agrees at 11 bases. V lost 1 base, J lost 9 bases, and 8 bases stayed unmatched. The CDR3 covers 16 residues. Germline V CDR1 and CDR2: LNHNV, YYDKDF (reference sequence). The chain's CDR3 is CATSRVSGGVYGEQFF. In DNA, the CDR3 is TGTGCCACCAGCAGAGTTAGCGGGGGGGTATATGGTGAGCAGTTCTTC.

V is TRBV28 and J is TRBJ1-5; TRBD1 is a possible D gene (6 bases). CDR3 length: 14 amino acids. Per the germline V gene, CDR1 is MDHEN and CDR2 is SYDVKM. The V gene lost 6 bases and the J gene lost 1 base, with 10 bases spanning the gap. For the CDR3, the DNA is TGTGCCAGCAGACCCGACAGGAGCAATCAGCCCCAGCATTTT. Its protein is CASRPDRSNQPQHF.

The genes are TRBV4-2 and TRBJ1-5; 7 bases are a match to TRBD1. After removal of 1 base from V and 1 base from J, the junction contained 7 bases not matched to a gene. CDR3 length equals 17 residues. Germline V lookup: CDR1 LGHNA, CDR2 YNFKEQ. CDR3 protein: CASSQVQGIGSNQPQHF. The CDR3 nucleotides read TGTGCCAGCAGCCAAGTACAGGGGATAGGGAGCAATCAGCCCCAGCATTTT.

This clone was counted once. The chain combines TRBV7-2 with TRBJ2-7; a weak D match, TRBD1 (6 bases). V shed 2 bases and J shed 6 bases, with 14 bases lying between them. Germline V lookup: CDR1 SGHTA, CDR2 FQGNSA. There are 14 residues in the CDR3. In DNA form, the CDR3 reads TGTGCCAGCAGCTTAAGGGGGTCGGGTGGCGAGCAGTACTTC. Its protein product is CASSLRGSGGEQYF.

The chain carries TRBV11-2 and TRBJ1-1; 7 bases match TRBD1. This CDR3 comprises 13 residues. Losses at the gene ends were 8 bases for V and 8 bases for J; bases not matched to a gene: 11. Germline CDR1 is SGHAT and CDR2 is FQNNGV. For the CDR3, the DNA is TGTGCCAGCGGCCTACACAGGGGAAGGGAAGCTTTCTTT. It translates to CASGLHRGREAFF.

Comments on this clone: Mismatch with germline at one junction end may stem from a read error. The chain has TRBV27 and TRBJ2-7, with a weak D call TRBD1 (10 bases). Germline lookup yields CDR1 MNHEY and CDR2 SMNVEV (reference sequence). The CDR3 covers 13 residues. For the CDR3, the DNA is TGCCTAGCGGGACAGGGGATTACTTACGAGCAGTACTTC. Translation: CLAGQGITYEQYF.

The J gene is TRBJ1-2, the V gene TRBV30; no firm D call. The V gene's germline CDR1 is GTSNPN and CDR2 SVGIG (reference sequence). The V end lost 0 bases, the J end lost 8 bases, and 13 bases lay between the germline ends. The CDR3 is 13 amino acids. For the CDR3, the DNA is TGTGCCTGGAGTGTAGTGACCGCGGCCGGCTACACCTTC. The encoded protein is CAWSVVTAAGYTF.

The chain uses TRBV5-6 and TRBJ1-2, with TRBD1 as a possible D gene (5 bases). Deletions cut 4 bases from V and 8 bases from J, with 21 bases between. This CDR3 comprises 15 residues. Germline V gene lookup returns CDR1 SGHDT and CDR2 YYEEEE. The CDR3 DNA reads as TGTGCCAGCAGCCCCTTGGACACGGCAAGAAACGGCTACACCTTC. Its translation is CASSPLDTARNGYTF.

The J gene is TRBJ1-6, the V gene TRBV6-6; no reliable D call. V gave up 0 bases and J gave up 7 bases, with 7 bases separating them. The CDR3 runs to 14 residues. The germline V gene encodes CDR1 MNHNY and CDR2 SVGAGI (reference sequence). DNA of the CDR3: TGTGCCAGCAGTTACTCGCGGGAGAATTCACCCCTCCACTTT. Translated: CASSYSRENSPLHF.

This sequence joins TRBV7-2 and TRBJ2-1; D is possibly TRBD2 (6 bases). The germline V gene has CDR1 SGHTA and CDR2 FQGNSA. Trimming left V 5 bases short and J 2 bases short, with 13 bases between. The CDR3 sequence is 15 residues long. The CDR3 spells CASSPVASAYNEQFF. The CDR3 DNA reads as TGTGCCAGCAGCCCCGTGGCTAGCGCCTACAATGAGCAGTTCTTC. Complete variable domain (other parts from reference TRBV7-2 and TRBJ2-1): GAGVSQSPSNKVTEKGKDVELRCDPISGHTALYWYRQSLGQGLEFLIYFQGNSAPDKSGLPSDRFSAERTGGSVSTLTIQRTQQEDSAVYLCASSPVASAYNEQFFGPGTRLTVL.

V is TRBV4-3 and J is TRBJ2-1; D ambiguous. CDR3 length: 15 residues. CDR1 LGHNA and CDR2 YSLEER come from the germline V gene. With 0 bases removed from V and 1 base from J, the gap between germline ends came to 7 bases. The CDR3 region is CASSQDLDSYNEQFF. The CDR3 DNA reads as TGCGCCAGCAGCCAAGACCTAGATTCCTACAATGAGCAGTTCTTC.

The chain employs TRBV12-5 and TRBJ1-2, with 9 bases matching TRBD1. The CDR3 consists of 14 residues. V lost 6 bases to trimming and J lost 4 bases; unmatched junction nucleotides: 6. Germline values: CDR1 LGHNT, CDR2 FRNRAP. In nucleotides, the CDR3 is TGTGCTAGTGGCCTCCAGACAGGGGGCTATGGCTACACCTTC. Translation gives CASGLQTGGYGYTF. Looking up the rest from reference TRBV12-5 and TRBJ1-2 gives the full variable domain: DARVTQTPRHKVTEMGQEVTMRCQPILGHNTVFWYRQTMMQGLELLAYFRNRAPLDDSGMPKDRFSAEMPDATLATLKIQPSEPRDSAVYFCASGLQTGGYGYTFGSGTRLTVV.

The chain employs TRBV28 and TRBJ2-7; D call uncertain. The CDR3 loop spans 11 amino acids. Looked up from germline, CDR1 is MDHEN and CDR2 is SYDVKM. V shed 6 bases and J shed 6 bases, with 9 bases lying between them. The CDR3 reads CASRYRSEQYF. The DNA of the CDR3 is TGTGCCAGCAGGTATAGGAGCGAGCAGTACTTC. Complete variable domain (other parts from reference TRBV28 and TRBJ2-7): DVKVTQSSRYLVKRTGEKVFLECVQDMDHENMFWYRQDPGLGLRLIYFSYDVKMKEKGDIPEGYSVSREKKERFSLILESASTNQTSMYLCASRYRSEQYFGPGTRLTVT.

The chain carries TRBV28 and TRBJ2-3, with TRBD1 identical over 8 bases. V shed 11 bases and J 2 bases; nucleotides not matched to a gene: 9. CDR1 is MDHEN, CDR2 SYDVKM, per germline. The CDR3 covers 14 residues. The CDR3 nucleotides read TGTGCCCATTGGGACAGGTCGAACACAGATACGCAGTATTTT. Translated: CAHWDRSNTDTQYF.

V gene TRBV7-9 combines with J gene TRBJ2-7, with TRBD1 matching over 7 bases. Trimming cost V 5 bases and J 6 bases; bases outside gene matches: 4. From germline, CDR1 is SEHNR and CDR2 FQNEAQ (reference sequence). There are 12 residues in the CDR3. This CDR3 reads CASSPDRIEQYF. The CDR3 nucleotides read TGTGCCAGCAGCCCGGACAGGATCGAGCAGTACTTC.

V gene TRBV12-2 combines with J gene TRBJ2-3; whether TRBD2, the table's D call, matches the DNA was not checked. TRBV12-2 is given as a pseudogene. The CDR3 extends over 16 amino acids. This chain's CDR3 is CASRLELAGGTDTQYF. The CDR3 nucleotides are TGTGCAAGTCGCTTAGAGCTAGCGGGAGGGACAGATACGCAGTATTTT.

This clone was detected once. In nucleotides, the CDR3 is TGTGCCTGCGGGGGTAGCACAGATACGCAGTATTTT. Translated: CACGGSTDTQYF. The chain couples TRBV19 to TRBJ2-3, with 7 bases that match TRBD2. Unmatched junction bases numbered 2, after V lost 11 bases and J lost 0 bases. The CDR3 contains 12 residues. Germline CDR1 is LNHDA and CDR2 is SQIVND (reference sequence).

The chain carries TRBV5-1 and TRBJ2-2, with 7 nucleotides matching TRBD1. After removal of 5 bases from V and 1 base from J, the junction contained 5 bases not matched to a gene. CDR1 is SGHRS and CDR2 is YFSETQ in the germline V gene. There are 15 residues in the CDR3. The CDR3, as DNA: TGCGCCAGCAGTCCAGGGGGAGTGAACACCGGGGAGCTGTTTTTT. Translating it yields CASSPGGVNTGELFF. Full variable domain (rest looked up from reference TRBV5-1 and TRBJ2-2): KAGVTQTPRYLIKTRGQQVTLSCSPISGHRSVSWYQQTPGQGLQFLFEYFSETQRNKGNFPGRFSGRQFSNSRSEMNVSTLELGDSALYLCASSPGGVNTGELFFGEGSRLTVL.

This chain uses TRBV7-2 with TRBJ1-4; TRBD1 aligns across 7 bases. CDR3 length: 15 amino acids. V was pared by 4 bases and J by 8 bases, with 10 bases of the junction left unmatched. Germline CDR1 reads SGHTA; CDR2 reads FQGNSA. The CDR3, as DNA: TGTGCCAGCAGCTACCGACAGGGTGGCGGCGAAAAACTGTTTTTT. Translation: CASSYRQGGGEKLFF.

This sequence joins TRBV4-3 and TRBJ2-2, with TRBD1 identical over 7 bases. This CDR3 has 18 amino acids. V dropped 1 base and J dropped 4; count of bases not matched to a gene: 12. The germline V gene has CDR1 LGHNA and CDR2 YSLEER. The CDR3 coding sequence is TGCGCCAGCAGCCAAGTAGCCGGCCAAAGGGGGCCCACCGGGGAGCTGTTTTTT. This gives the protein CASSQVAGQRGPTGELFF.

The chain combines TRBV19 with TRBJ1-2; TRBD1 agrees at 8 bases. Unmatched junction bases numbered 5, after V lost 7 bases and J lost 1 base. CDR3 size: 14 residues. Germline V gives CDR1 LNHDA, CDR2 SQIVND (reference sequence). The DNA of the CDR3 is TGTGCCAGTACCGGGACAGGAATTAACTATGGCTACACCTTC. Protein product: CASTGTGINYGYTF.

This chain connects TRBV6-6 to TRBJ2-1; 7 bases line up with TRBD2. Germline CDR1 is MNHNY and CDR2 is SVGAGI (reference sequence). The V gene end was trimmed by 6 bases and the J gene end by 0 bases; junction bases not matched to a gene: 8. The CDR3 runs 16 residues. This CDR3 is CASSPSGASSYNEQFF. In DNA form, the CDR3 reads TGTGCCAGCAGCCCCAGCGGGGCGAGCTCCTACAATGAGCAGTTCTTC.

The V gene is TRBV5-1, the J gene TRBJ2-1; TRBD2 matches at 11 bases. Unmatched junction bases numbered 7, after V lost 2 bases and J lost 9 bases. The CDR3 is 15 amino acids. Germline CDR1 is SGHRS and CDR2 is YFSETQ. The CDR3 sequence is CASSLLAGGQTEQFF. The DNA of the CDR3 is TGCGCCAGCAGCTTATTAGCGGGGGGGCAAACTGAGCAGTTCTTC.

This chain links TRBV27 with TRBJ1-2; 8 nucleotides align to TRBD1. The length of the CDR3 is 14 residues. The germline V gene encodes CDR1 MNHEY and CDR2 SMNVEV (reference sequence). Germline trimming cut 6 bases from V and 4 bases from J; bases unmatched to any gene: 7. The CDR3, as DNA: TGTGCCAGCAGCCGTGCAGGGGGCGCCTATGGCTACACCTTC. This codes for CASSRAGGAYGYTF.

The chain is built from TRBV12-5 and TRBJ2-5, with D possibly being TRBD1 (6 bases). The V end was cut by 6 bases, the J end by 5 bases, with 13 bases between. This CDR3 has 13 residues. Germline V lookup: CDR1 LGHNT, CDR2 FRNRAP. CDR3 in amino acids: CASGRQGSETQYF. DNA for the CDR3: TGTGCTAGTGGGAGGCAGGGGTCGGAGACCCAGTACTTC. The variable domain in full, with the rest retrieved from reference TRBV12-5 and TRBJ2-5, is DARVTQTPRHKVTEMGQEVTMRCQPILGHNTVFWYRQTMMQGLELLAYFRNRAPLDDSGMPKDRFSAEMPDATLATLKIQPSEPRDSAVYFCASGRQGSETQYFGPGTRLLVL.